This T cell receptor beta chain was found in a study of T cells after yellow fever vaccination. V gave up 6 bases and J gave up 5 bases, with 13 bases separating them. This CDR3 region has 13 residues. The germline V gene has CDR1 SGHTA and CDR2 FQGNSA. TCRdb independently ran MiXCR on the 5' RACE reads; one entry per CDR3 protein. Of fewer than 450,000 distinct CDR3 sequences in the sample, under 14% are singletons; the top ten hold around 20%. The V gene is TRBV7-2, the J gene TRBJ1-1; D is unresolved. The source was PBMCs, collected on the day of the first yellow fever vaccination. The source of this sequence is a man aged 18 to 30 who received the YFV17D yellow fever vaccine. CDR3 region: CASSRRPGTEAFF. CDR3 nucleotide sequence: TGTGCCAGCAGTCGTAGACCGGGAACTGAAGCTTTCTTT.